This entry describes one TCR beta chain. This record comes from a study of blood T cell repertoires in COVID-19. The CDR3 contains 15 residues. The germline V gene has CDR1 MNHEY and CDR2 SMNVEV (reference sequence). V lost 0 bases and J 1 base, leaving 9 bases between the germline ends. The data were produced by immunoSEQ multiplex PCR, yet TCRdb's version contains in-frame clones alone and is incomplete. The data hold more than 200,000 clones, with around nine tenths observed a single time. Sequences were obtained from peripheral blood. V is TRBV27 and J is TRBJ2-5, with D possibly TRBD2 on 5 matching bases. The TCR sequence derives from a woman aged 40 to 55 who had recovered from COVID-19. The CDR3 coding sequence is TGTGCCAGCAGTTTATCCTCCCGGGGCCAAGAGACCCAGTACTTC. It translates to CASSLSSRGQETQYF.